A selection of T cell receptor beta chains follows, all from one sample in a study of T-cell memory formation after mild COVID-19. TCRdb independently ran MiXCR on the 5' RACE reads; one entry per CDR3 protein. The data hold about 360,000 distinct CDR3 sequences, with approximately 15% observed a single time. Sequencing was carried out using PBMCs or a T cell subset sorted from them (not recorded which). Receptor source: a man between 18 and 35 years old who had mild COVID-19 (a few samples of this study predate the infection). Cell type and time point are not known. Each CDR3 is given with its conserved first and last residue. Each record gives: D gene, J gene, V gene, clone size, CDR3 protein, CDR3 DNA. D genes are given only for firm matches. Only some rows state a clone size, as once, few, many or a class for expanded clones.

>TRBD1|TRBJ1-1|TRBV11-2|many
CASSLDRGLLTEAFF
TGTGCCAGCAGCCTGGACAGGGGGCTTTTAACTGAAGCTTTCTTT
>TRBD1|TRBJ2-1|TRBV5-1|many
CASSLDLPGQGNEQFF
TGCGCCAGCAGCTTGGATTTACCGGGACAGGGAAATGAGCAGTTCTTC
>.|TRBJ2-1|TRBV2|.
CASSALVPLNNEQFF
TGTGCCAGCAGTGCGCTAGTCCCCCTGAACAATGAGCAGTTCTTC
>.|TRBJ1-1|TRBV5-1|.
CASSSGRSTEAFF
TGCGCCAGCAGCTCCGGTCGGTCCACTGAAGCTTTCTTT
>.|TRBJ1-6|TRBV7-3|few
CASSLIRFGDSPLHF
TGTGCCAGCAGCTTAATTAGGTTTGGGGATTCACCCCTCCACTTT
>.|TRBJ2-5|TRBV20-1|.
CSARDGVPETQYF
TGCAGTGCTAGAGATGGGGTCCCAGAGACCCAGTACTTC
>TRBD1|TRBJ2-1|TRBV2|few
CASHRGQVINEQFF
TGTGCCAGCCACCGCGGACAGGTGATCAATGAGCAGTTCTTC
>.|TRBJ2-1|TRBV15|once
CATSRVRSRNNEQFF
TGTGCCACTAGCAGAGTGCGATCGCGGAATAATGAGCAGTTCTTC
>.|TRBJ2-7|TRBV27|.
CASSLGGPIYEQYF
TGTGCCAGCAGTTTAGGGGGTCCCATATACGAGCAGTACTTC
>.|TRBJ1-6|TRBV7-9|.
CASSFRGESPLHF
TGTGCCAGCAGCTTCAGGGGAGAGTCACCCCTCCACTTT
>.|TRBJ2-7|TRBV7-6|.
CASSPLYSSYEQYF
TGTGCCAGCAGCCCCTTGTACAGCTCCTACGAGCAGTACTTC
>TRBD2|TRBJ2-1|TRBV27|few
CASRPGLANYNEQFF
TGTGCCAGCAGACCGGGACTAGCGAACTACAATGAGCAGTTCTTC
>.|TRBJ2-2|TRBV5-1|many
CASSLAGPEAGELFF
TGCGCCAGCAGCTTAGCGGGCCCCGAGGCCGGGGAGCTGTTTTTT
>.|TRBJ1-2|TRBV20-1|many
CSARGGRHNYGYTF
TGCAGTGCTAGAGGGGGCAGGCATAACTATGGCTACACCTTC
>.|TRBJ1-5|TRBV24-1|few
CATGGQLNQPQHF
TGTGCCACCGGTGGACAGCTCAATCAGCCCCAGCATTTT
>.|TRBJ2-1|TRBV28|few
CASRVTYNEQFF
TGTGCCAGTCGGGTTACCTACAATGAGCAGTTCTTC
>.|TRBJ2-3|TRBV7-3|.
CASSPASTSTDTQYF
TGTGCCAGCAGCCCGGCATCGACTAGCACAGATACGCAGTATTTT
>.|TRBJ2-1|TRBV6-1|few
CASSAPTGTYNEQFF
TGTGCCAGCAGTGCCCCTACGGGGACCTACAATGAGCAGTTCTTC
>.|TRBJ2-3|TRBV30|.
CAWSLGVTQYF
TGTGCCTGGAGTTTGGGAGTGACGCAGTATTTT
>.|TRBJ1-5|TRBV6-5|many
CASSYGRNQPQHF
TGTGCCAGCAGTTACGGAAGGAATCAGCCCCAGCATTTT
>.|TRBJ2-1|TRBV7-8|many
CASSTYRVGSYNEQFF
TGTGCCAGCAGCACCTACCGCGTGGGGTCCTACAATGAGCAGTTCTTC
>.|TRBJ2-7|TRBV5-1|many
CASSFGGGDEQYF
TGCGCCAGCAGCTTTGGAGGGGGCGACGAGCAGTACTTC
>TRBD1|TRBJ2-2|TRBV4-1|many
CASSQEGQGSGELFF
TGCGCCAGCAGCCAAGAGGGACAGGGTAGCGGGGAGCTGTTTTTT
>.|TRBJ2-3|TRBV6-2/TRBV6-3|.
CASSPPQSRRYSDTQYF
TGTGCCAGCAGTCCCCCCCAATCCAGACGGTATTCAGATACGCAGTATTTT
>.|TRBJ1-1|TRBV20-1|few
CSARDQMNTEAFF
TGCAGTGCTAGAGACCAAATGAACACTGAAGCTTTCTTT
>.|TRBJ2-7|TRBV12-3/TRBV12-4|once
CASSFTGTGEQYF
TGTGCCAGCAGTTTCACAGGGACTGGAGAGCAGTACTTC
>TRBD1|TRBJ1-2|TRBV20-1|few
CSARLPSTGTPGGYTF
TGCAGTGCTAGGCTACCTTCGACAGGGACACCGGGAGGCTACACCTTC
>TRBD1|TRBJ1-6|TRBV5-1|.
CASSTLQTGVNDSPLHF
TGCGCCAGCAGCACCCTCCAGACAGGGGTGAACGATTCACCCCTCCACTTT
>TRBD1|TRBJ1-1|TRBV20-1|few
CSARDPRQGNTEAFF
TGCAGTGCTAGAGATCCCCGACAGGGCAACACTGAAGCTTTCTTT
>.|TRBJ2-1|TRBV4-3|few
CASSQDGRSADEQFF
TGCGCCAGCAGCCAAGATGGGAGATCGGCAGACGAGCAGTTCTTC
>TRBD1|TRBJ2-1|TRBV3-1|few
CATHGTGSSYNEQFF
TGTGCCACTCACGGGACAGGGAGTTCCTACAATGAGCAGTTCTTC